Below, 27 T cell receptor beta chains from the same sample are listed, as sequenced in a study of breast tumors, draining lymph nodes, adjacent tissues. Breast cancer patients provided tissue from their axillary draining lymph nodes. TCRdb re-analysed the multiplex PCR reads in MiXCR, keeping a single row per CDR3 protein. The repertoire holds 290,000 or so distinct CDR3 sequences, with about 30% as singletons. Sequencing input: axillary lymph node tissue. The receptor set was obtained from a female donor with breast cancer. Some clones in this sample may be carry-over from other donors' samples.

In its sample, this clonotype was seen many times. The genes are TRBV20-1 and TRBJ2-1; the match to TRBD2 covers 10 bases. The junction had 5 bases not matched to a gene; V was cut back by 3 bases and J by 3 bases. CDR1 DFQATT and CDR2 SNEGSKA come from the germline V gene (reference sequence). This CDR3 spans 15 amino acids. The CDR3 DNA reads as TGCAGTGCTAGGGCTAGCGGGAGAAACTACAATGAGCAGTTCTTC. It specifies CSARASGRNYNEQFF.

This clonotype was observed many times. V is TRBV9 and J is TRBJ2-5, with 10 bases fitting TRBD2. The CDR3 totals 18 residues. Germline V CDR1 and CDR2: SGDLS, YYNGEE. With V trimmed by 1 base and J by 5 bases, 14 bases remained unmatched. The CDR3 here is CASSVTGGLAGAGETQYF. As DNA, the CDR3 is TGTGCCAGCAGCGTAACTGGCGGGCTAGCGGGAGCGGGGGAGACCCAGTACTTC.

The rearrangement links TRBV24-1 to TRBJ2-5, with TRBD1 matching over 7 bases. This CDR3 region has 17 residues. Germline V gene data show CDR1 as KGHDR and CDR2 as SFDVKD. The junction had 12 bases not matched to a gene; V was cut back by 1 base and J by 5 bases. CDR3 DNA: TGTGCCACCAGTGATTTTGTACAGGGGAACGCCAAGGAGACCCAGTACTTC. This translates into CATSDFVQGNAKETQYF.

Worth noting for this clonotype: Without the conserved terminal phenylalanine or tryptophan, this CDR3 likely stems from a read error. This sequence joins TRBV30 and TRBJ1-3; no reliable D call. There are 11 residues in the CDR3. V lost 4 bases to trimming and J lost 4 bases, with 5 bases between them. Germline loops: CDR1 GTSNPN, CDR2 SVGIG (reference sequence). This CDR3 is CAWTEGNTIYS. The CDR3 region has the DNA TGTGCCTGGACAGAAGGAAACACCATATATTCT.

There are many counts of this clonotype. The chain links TRBV30 to TRBJ1-5; D is unresolved. Germline CDR1 and CDR2: GTSNPN and SVGIG (reference sequence). The CDR3 runs to 13 residues. Deletions cut 4 bases from V and 0 bases from J, with 7 bases between. The CDR3 sequence: CAWTRDSNQPQHF. The CDR3 DNA follows: TGTGCCTGGACTAGGGATAGCAATCAGCCCCAGCATTTT.

Details on this clonotype: Being one base from a much bigger clone, this may be a read error. This chain links TRBV7-6 with TRBJ2-1; 11 nucleotides agree with TRBD2. The germline CDR1 and CDR2 sequences are SGHVS and FNYEAQ. V gave up 1 base and J gave up 2 bases; unmatched junction bases: 19. The CDR3 has 22 residues. In DNA form, the CDR3 reads TGTGCCAGCAGCTTAGGTTCTATTTGGGCTAGCGGGAGGCGGCGAACCTACAATGAGCAGTTCTTC. It encodes CASSLGSIWASGRRRTYNEQFF.

This clonotype occurred many times. This chain joins TRBV11-2 and TRBJ2-1; 7 nucleotides match TRBD1. The V segment lost 5 bases and the J segment 6 bases; nucleotides outside the gene matches: 13. The CDR3 loop spans 16 amino acids. From germline, CDR1 is SGHAT and CDR2 FQNNGV. CDR3 in DNA: TGTGCCAGCAGCCCGCTCCAGGGGGTCGGGTCCAATGAGCAGTTCTTC. This codes for CASSPLQGVGSNEQFF.

The chain uses TRBV11-2 and TRBJ1-2; TRBD1 is a possible D gene (5 bases). The ends were cut back, 1 base at V and 7 bases at J, with 10 bases in the middle. The CDR3 consists of 13 residues. Per the germline V gene, CDR1 is SGHAT and CDR2 is FQNNGV. This CDR3 is CASSLGQYTGYTF. The CDR3 bases are TGTGCCAGCAGCTTAGGACAGTATACTGGCTACACCTTC.

In its sample, this clonotype was seen many times. The germline gene is not matched at one end of the junction; a read error may be the cause. J is TRBJ2-2 and V is TRBV6-6, with a tentative D call TRBD2 (5 bases). CDR1 and CDR2 (germline): MNHNY, SVGAGI (reference sequence). The CDR3 runs 14 residues. The DNA for the CDR3 is TGTGCCAGCAGTTACTCGGGGAACACCGGGGAGTTGTTTTTT. This sequence encodes CASSYSGNTGELFF.

This clonotype showed up many times. The chain combines TRBV29-1 with TRBJ2-1, with 9 nucleotides matching TRBD2. The CDR3 consists of 15 residues. V shed 6 bases, J shed 6 bases, and the junction held 12 bases outside the gene matches. Germline V gene lookup returns CDR1 SQVTM and CDR2 ANQGSEA. For the CDR3, the DNA is TGCAGCGTCGTAGGGGGGACTAGCCCGGCCAATGAGCAGTTCTTC. Amino acids: CSVVGGTSPANEQFF.

The rearrangement joins TRBV28 to TRBJ1-5, with 7 positions matching TRBD1. This CDR3 has 18 amino acids. The germline V gene encodes CDR1 MDHEN and CDR2 SYDVKM. Germline trimming cut 11 bases from V and 2 bases from J; bases unmatched to any gene: 21. CDR3 sequence: CARPLGEGKDRGNQPQHF. As DNA, the CDR3 is TGTGCCCGCCCCCTGGGGGAGGGCAAAGACAGGGGCAATCAGCCCCAGCATTTT.

This clonotype was recorded at least ten times. This chain connects TRBV5-1 to TRBJ2-7; 9 positions match TRBD1. V shed 2 bases, J shed 3 bases, and the junction held 3 bases outside the gene matches. CDR3 length equals 14 residues. Germline CDR1 is SGHRS and CDR2 is YFSETQ. The CDR3 sequence: CASSLQGADYEQYF. The CDR3 DNA reads TGCGCCAGCAGCTTACAGGGGGCGGACTACGAGCAGTACTTC.

This clonotype was recorded many times. CDR3 region: CASTRQGIYEQYF. Written as DNA, the CDR3 is TGTGCCAGCACCAGACAGGGAATCTACGAGCAGTACTTC. This chain uses TRBV25-1 with TRBJ2-7; 7 nucleotides match TRBD1. Germline V gives CDR1 MGHDK, CDR2 SYGVNS. This CDR3 is built from 13 residues. V lost 7 bases to trimming and J lost 3 bases; unmatched junction nucleotides: 6.

At least ten counts were recorded for this clonotype. The CDR3 region is CASSLVLAGSLPDTQYF. CDR3 DNA sequence: TGTGCCAGCAGCTTAGTGCTGGCGGGGTCATTGCCAGATACGCAGTATTTT. This rearrangement joins TRBV7-9 to TRBJ2-3; TRBD2 might be the D (6 bases). Germline CDR1 SEHNR, CDR2 FQNEAQ (reference sequence). Trimming shortened V by 1 base and J by 4 bases, and 18 bases separated the two germline ends. There are 17 residues in the CDR3.

This clonotype came up many times. The chain recombines TRBV9 with TRBJ2-1; TRBD2 agrees at 9 bases. CDR1 and CDR2 (germline): SGDLS, YYNGEE. This CDR3 is 16 amino acids long. The J segment lost 4 bases and the V segment lost 4 bases, leaving 9 bases of the junction unmatched. CDR3 nucleotide sequence: TGTGCCAGCAGCACATGGACTAGCGCGGTATACAATGAGCAGTTCTTC. It encodes CASSTWTSAVYNEQFF.

Concerning this clonotype: The junction differs from germline at one of its ends, possibly a read error. The chain combines TRBV5-6 with TRBJ1-2; no firm D call. The germline V gene has CDR1 SGHDT and CDR2 YYEEEE. The CDR3 consists of 13 residues. CDR3 nucleotides: TGTGCCAGCAGCCGAGAGTCTGCGGGAGGCTTCACCTTC. Translation gives CASSRESAGGFTF.

The gene calls are TRBV6-1 and TRBJ1-5; 10 nucleotides agree with TRBD1. The CDR3 loop spans 14 amino acids. Germline CDR1 MNHNS, CDR2 SASEGT. J lost 6 bases, V lost 7 bases, and 6 bases had no gene match. CDR3 in amino acids: CASTSGQGIQPQHF. The DNA for the CDR3 is TGTGCCAGCACCTCGGGACAGGGGATTCAGCCCCAGCATTTT.

This clonotype came up many times. This chain links TRBV6-5 with TRBJ1-2, with D possibly TRBD1 on 5 matching bases. V lost 1 base and J 5 bases, leaving 8 bases between the germline ends. The CDR3 runs 13 residues. Per germline, CDR1 MNHEY and CDR2 SVGAGI. The CDR3 DNA sequence: TGTGCCAGCAGTTACTTGGGGGTTTATGGCTACACCTTC. It is translated as CASSYLGVYGYTF.

J is TRBJ2-1 and V is TRBV4-1, with 13 positions matching TRBD2. V lost 4 bases, J lost 12 bases, and 12 bases stayed unmatched. The CDR3 runs to 16 residues. The germline CDR1 and CDR2 sequences are MGHRA and YSYEKL. CDR3 sequence: CASSPRPGLAGFGQFF. Here the CDR3 DNA reads TGCGCCAGCAGCCCTCGACCGGGACTAGCGGGATTTGGGCAGTTCTTC.

The chain combines TRBV28 with TRBJ2-5; a weak D match, TRBD1 (6 bases). Germline V CDR1 and CDR2: MDHEN, SYDVKM. This CDR3 is built from 16 residues. Trimming took off 4 bases at V and 1 base at J, with 16 bases between the two ends. Here the CDR3 reads CASSSTDRGGQETQYF. The CDR3 DNA follows: TGTGCCAGCAGTTCCACGGACAGAGGGGGCCAAGAGACCCAGTACTTC.

This clonotype showed up many times. V is TRBV7-9 and J is TRBJ2-1; a weak D match, TRBD1 (5 bases). The CDR3 is 13 amino acids. CDR1 is SEHNR and CDR2 is FQNEAQ in the germline V gene (reference sequence). Trimming cost V 5 bases and J 6 bases, with 11 bases left between them. CDR3 sequence (DNA): TGTGCCAGCAGCCCCCCAGGGTTCAATGAGCAGTTCTTC. This translates into CASSPPGFNEQFF.

The rearrangement uses TRBV2 and TRBJ2-5; possibly TRBD1 for D (6 bases). V dropped 4 bases and J dropped 7 bases, with 19 bases sitting between them. The length of the CDR3 is 15 residues. Germline CDR1 reads SNHLY; CDR2 reads FYNNEI. As DNA, the CDR3 is TGTGCCAGCAGTGCTTACGGACAGTTCGTCGGGACCCAGTACTTC. As protein: CASSAYGQFVGTQYF.

This clonotype has more than one count but fewer than ten. The J gene is TRBJ1-2, the V gene TRBV6-1; D possibly corresponds to TRBD1 (5 bases). V was pared by 2 bases and J by 6 bases, with 22 bases between. CDR3 size: 17 residues. CDR1 is MNHNS and CDR2 is SASEGT in the germline V gene. The CDR3 DNA sequence: TGTGCCAGCAGTGAACACCGACTCCTGCGAGGGGAGGATGGCTACACCTTC. This encodes CASSEHRLLRGEDGYTF.

This clonotype showed up many times. This chain's CDR3 is CAIAASHTDTQYF. DNA of the CDR3: TGTGCCATCGCCGCCAGCCACACAGATACGCAGTATTTT. The chain recombines TRBV10-3 with TRBJ2-3; D not resolved. The ends were cut back, 8 bases at V and 2 bases at J, with 11 bases in the middle. The CDR3 is 13 amino acids. Germline V lookup: CDR1 ENHRY, CDR2 SYGVKD.

As concerns this clonotype: The CDR3 end shows no conserved phenylalanine or tryptophan, and so a read error is likely. It is unclear where the CDR3 begins or ends on the DNA, so no DNA is shown, and the CDR3 is as TCRdb lists it. The rearrangement uses TRBV24-1 and TRBJ1-4. Germline-derived CDR1 and CDR2 are KGHDR and SFDVKD. The CDR3 totals 12 residues, both ends included. The CDR3 protein is CATSDASEKLST.

In this sample, this clonotype turned up a few times. One end of the junction is discordant with germline, which a read error may explain. The chain uses TRBV20-1 and TRBJ2-7; a possible D gene is TRBD1 (6 bases). Germline CDR1 DFQATT, CDR2 SNEGSKA (reference sequence). The CDR3 is made up of 14 amino acids. In DNA form, the CDR3 reads TGCAGTGCTAGTTCCCAGGACAGCTCCTCCGAGCAGTACTTC. It translates to CSASSQDSSSEQYF.

This clonotype came up many times. The chain joins TRBV6-4 to TRBJ2-7; D is ambiguous. V was cut by 0 bases and J by 5 bases, with 17 bases left in between. This CDR3 spans 16 amino acids. CDR1 is MRHNA and CDR2 is SNTAGT in the germline V gene. CDR3 sequence reads: CASSDSIGSSTDEQYF. The CDR3 DNA is TGTGCCAGCAGTGACTCGATCGGAAGTTCGACCGACGAGCAGTACTTC.